A single T cell receptor beta chain is shown here with its context. This clone was counted a single time. Which antigen it targets is not known. Base qualities are not at hand, and no much larger clone is one base apart. The immunoSEQ hsTCRB v3.0 assay was used at survey level resolution to sequence the TRB variable region. A depth of roughly 35,000-55,000 T-cell genomes per sample was targeted for TRB sequencing. TRB libraries were pooled and sequenced on an Illumina MiSeq using a v3 150-cycle kit. Per the source publication's procedure: Repertoire analysis was run in R within a reproducible Nextflow workflow that covered QC, data transformation and analysis. LymphoSeq2, an R package for AIRR-Seq data exploration, was used to implement custom analyses. A handful of samples that produced fewer than 5000 total TRB sequences were removed, so 200 or so HIV repertoires were analyzed. Of the 180 to 200 retained HIV repertoires, roughly 61 were collected before and about 130 after ART initiation. Repertoires were downsampled to 5000 TRB nucleotide sequences, with summary statistics averaged over 100 downsampling iterations. The analysis kept only TRB sequences whose CDR3 regions were at least seven amino acids long. Two measures captured diversity: a Shannon entropy-derived clonality score and the Gini coefficient. In the repertoire networks, any two of the top 5000 CDR3 amino acid sequences were linked whenever the two sequences differed by an edit distance of one. For TRB CDR3 amino acid sequences, antigen specificity groups and MHC restriction were predicted with GLIPH2. CDR3 amino acid sequences were matched against VDJdb and McPAS-TCR to flag known CMV, EBV, HIV or tissue antigen associations. Pre-ART, post-ART and control groups were compared with Wilcoxon signed-rank tests and Holm-Bonferroni correction. In its TCRdb copy, this immuneACCESS table keeps in-frame sequences only and misses some clones. Where compared with another copy, unresolved V genes explain less than half of these, and the others have no known cause. Clonal size and the V and J genes are those of that table, whereas D and trimming came from the DNA. In this sample the table shows more than 35,000 clones, about 95% of which occur a single time. The leading ten clones occupy about 3% of the sample.

This entry belongs to a study of long-term antiretroviral therapy in people with HIV (dated by TCRdb to about 2022). With regard to the full study: The earliest samples were collected about a decade before the 2015 WHO recommendation for immediate ART, when ART was typically delayed until CD4 counts fell. A retrospective serial study tested whether changes in peripheral blood TRB repertoire composition and diversity were associated with ART initiation and durable HIV suppression. A total of about 180 cryopreserved PBMC samples were contributed to the cohort by 30 adults with confirmed HIV infection, with samples collected serially over a mean of approximately six years (range 1-12). Of the 30 or so participants with HIV, ten to eleven were female. No cross-contamination during QIAcube processing was seen in test extractions of a monoclonal T-cell line run alongside approximately 36 polyclonal samples. The full study reports these points: Because pre-ART samples had limited cell numbers, profiling was done on unsorted PBMC rather than on sorted CD4+ and CD8+ T cells. Compared with controls, HIV repertoires had narrower CDR3 length ranges, and the network structure pointed to an antigen-experienced repertoire that shifted only slightly toward naive after ART. Expanded TRB clones identified before ART initiation dominated the repertoire at all time points, although this dominance fluctuated and declined in many PLHIV after ART. Inferences about post-ART repertoire changes were limited because no data were available on ART adherence, viral resistance or therapy changes. Since PBMC availability was limited, sequencing covered only the TCR beta chain, with no alpha chain pairing. Starting ART was linked to a significant rise in TRB diversity, yet even after long-term ART the diversity remained significantly lower than in transplant donor controls. Samples dated from the mid-2000s to the late 2010s, and the ART regimens used may be less effective than current ones.

CDR1 and CDR2, looked up from the germline V gene, are SGDLS and YYNGEE. Counted from cysteine to phenylalanine, this CDR3 has 12 amino acids. The read is trimmed to its CDR3 DNA, 36 bases read in frame from base 1. The junction carries 1 base between V and J, which are trimmed by 0 bases and 2 bases respectively. To be included, a participant needed at least one PBMC sample from before ART initiation plus at least two post-ART samples. All participants with HIV were treated in the United States of America. Cryopreserved samples of about 0.95-11 million PBMC were thawed and washed before DNA extraction. At the time of the earliest PBMC sample for each participant with HIV, ages ranged from about 23 to 60 years. PBMC samples were contributed by each participant from 1-4 timepoints before ART initiation and 2-8 timepoints after ART initiation, with a median of 7 samples. For every participant, serial HIV viral load, CD4+ T-cell count, ART history and demographic data were obtained. Using a Qiagen kit on a QIAcube, genomic DNA was extracted from unsorted PBMC, with samples processed in batches of 12.

The specimen was unsorted PBMCs, collected 3.7 years after starting antiretroviral therapy. The chain was built from TRBV9 and TRBJ2-3; the D gene lacks a confident call. The TCR comes from a woman between 50 and 59 years old with HIV. The DNA sequence is given as TGTGCCAGCAGCGTAGCCACAGATACGCAGTATTTT. Its protein reads: CASSVATDTQYF.